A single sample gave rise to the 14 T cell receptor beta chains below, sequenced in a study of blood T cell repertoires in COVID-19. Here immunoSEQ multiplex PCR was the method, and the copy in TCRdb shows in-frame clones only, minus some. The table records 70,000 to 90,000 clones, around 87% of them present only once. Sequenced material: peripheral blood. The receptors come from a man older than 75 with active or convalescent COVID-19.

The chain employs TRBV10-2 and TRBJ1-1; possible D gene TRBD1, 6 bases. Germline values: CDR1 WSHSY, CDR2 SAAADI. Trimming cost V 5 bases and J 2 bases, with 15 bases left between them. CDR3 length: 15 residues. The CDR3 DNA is TGCGCCAGCAGTATTCTGGTGACAGGAAACACTGAAGCTTTCTTT. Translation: CASSILVTGNTEAFF.

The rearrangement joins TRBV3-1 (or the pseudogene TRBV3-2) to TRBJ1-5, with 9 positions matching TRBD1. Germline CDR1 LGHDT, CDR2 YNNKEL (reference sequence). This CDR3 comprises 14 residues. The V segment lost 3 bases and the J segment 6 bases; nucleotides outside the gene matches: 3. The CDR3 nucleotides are TGTGCCAGCAGCCAGGGACAGGGACGTCAGCCCCAGCATTTT. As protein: CASSQGQGRQPQHF.

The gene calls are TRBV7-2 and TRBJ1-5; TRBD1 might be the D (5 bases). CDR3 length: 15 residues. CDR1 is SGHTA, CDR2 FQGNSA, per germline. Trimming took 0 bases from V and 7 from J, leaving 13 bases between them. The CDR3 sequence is CASSLAQGSAQPQHF. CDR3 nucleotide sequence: TGTGCCAGCAGCTTAGCTCAGGGCTCCGCGCAGCCCCAGCATTTT.

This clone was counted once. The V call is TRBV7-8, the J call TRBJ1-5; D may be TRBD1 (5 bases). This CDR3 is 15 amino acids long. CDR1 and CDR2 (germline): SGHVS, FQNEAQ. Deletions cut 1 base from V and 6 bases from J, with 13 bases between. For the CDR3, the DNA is TGTGCCAGCAGCTTAGTGTCAGGGAGGACTCAGCCCCAGCATTTT. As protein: CASSLVSGRTQPQHF.

The CDR3 is CASSKGGGAYEQYV. CDR3 nucleotide sequence: TGCGCCAGCAGCAAAGGGGGGGGCGCGTACGAGCAGTACGTC. The V call is TRBV5-1, the J call TRBJ2-7; D may be TRBD2 (7 bases). Germline V gene data show CDR1 as SGHRS and CDR2 as YFSETQ. V shed 4 bases and J shed 4 bases, with 15 bases lying between them. This CDR3 comprises 14 residues.

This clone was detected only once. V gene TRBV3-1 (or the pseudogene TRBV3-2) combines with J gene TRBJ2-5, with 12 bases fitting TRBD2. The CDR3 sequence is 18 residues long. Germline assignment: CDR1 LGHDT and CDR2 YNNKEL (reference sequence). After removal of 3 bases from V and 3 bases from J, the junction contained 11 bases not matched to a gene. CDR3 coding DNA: TGTGCCAGCAGCCACGAGCCCCGACTAGCGGGAGAGAAAGAGACCCAGTACTTC. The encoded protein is CASSHEPRLAGEKETQYF.

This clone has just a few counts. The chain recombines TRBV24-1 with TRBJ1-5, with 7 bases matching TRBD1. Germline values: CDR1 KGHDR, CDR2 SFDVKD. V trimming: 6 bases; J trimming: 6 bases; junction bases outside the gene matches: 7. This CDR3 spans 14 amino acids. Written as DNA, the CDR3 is TGTGCCACCAGTTCTCCAGGGGGAGGTCAGCCCCAGCATTTT. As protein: CATSSPGGGQPQHF.

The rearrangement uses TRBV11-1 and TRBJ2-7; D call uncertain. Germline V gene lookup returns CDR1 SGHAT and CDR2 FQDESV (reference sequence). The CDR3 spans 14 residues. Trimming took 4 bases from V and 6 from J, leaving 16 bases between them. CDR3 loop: CASSSYEAGSEQYV. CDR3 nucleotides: TGTGCCAGCAGCTCCTACGAGGCCGGCTCCGAGCAGTACGTC.

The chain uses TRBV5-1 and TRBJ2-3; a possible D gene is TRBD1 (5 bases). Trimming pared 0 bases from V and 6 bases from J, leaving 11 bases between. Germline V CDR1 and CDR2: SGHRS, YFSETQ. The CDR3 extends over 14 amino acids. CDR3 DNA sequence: TGCGCCAGCAGCTTGGACCAGGGCGAGGATACGCAGTATTTT. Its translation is CASSLDQGEDTQYF.

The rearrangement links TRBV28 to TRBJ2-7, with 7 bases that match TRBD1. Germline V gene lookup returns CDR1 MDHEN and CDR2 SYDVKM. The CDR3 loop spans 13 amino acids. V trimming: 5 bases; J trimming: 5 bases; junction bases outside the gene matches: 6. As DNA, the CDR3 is TGTGCCAGCAGTAGACAGGGAATCCACGAGCAGTACGTC. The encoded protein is CASSRQGIHEQYV.

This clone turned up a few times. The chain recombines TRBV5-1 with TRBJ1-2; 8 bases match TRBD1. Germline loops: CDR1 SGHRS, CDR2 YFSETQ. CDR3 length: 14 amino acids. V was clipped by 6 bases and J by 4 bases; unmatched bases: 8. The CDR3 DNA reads TGCGCCAGCAACTCCGGACAGGGTCCCTATGGCTACACCTTC. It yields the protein CASNSGQGPYGYTF.

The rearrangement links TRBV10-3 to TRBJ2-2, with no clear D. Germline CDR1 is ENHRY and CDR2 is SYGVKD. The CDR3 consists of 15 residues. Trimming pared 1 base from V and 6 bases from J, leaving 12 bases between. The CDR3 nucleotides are TGTGCCATCAGTGAGTTACCAGACATCCCCGGGGAGCTGTTTTTT. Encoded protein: CAISELPDIPGELFF.

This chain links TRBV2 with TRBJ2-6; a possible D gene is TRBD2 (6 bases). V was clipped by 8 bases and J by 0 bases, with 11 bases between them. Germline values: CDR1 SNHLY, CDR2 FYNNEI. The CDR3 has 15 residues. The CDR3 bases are TGTGCCAGCGGAGGGACTCGCTCTGGGGCCAACGTCCTGACTTTC. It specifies CASGGTRSGANVLTF.

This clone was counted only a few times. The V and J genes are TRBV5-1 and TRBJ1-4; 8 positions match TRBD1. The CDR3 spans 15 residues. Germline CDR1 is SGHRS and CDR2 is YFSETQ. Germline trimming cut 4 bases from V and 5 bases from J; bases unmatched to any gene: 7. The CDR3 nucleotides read TGCGCCAGCAGCGGCGGACAGGGCCGAAATGAAAAACTGTTTTTT. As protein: CASSGGQGRNEKLFF.